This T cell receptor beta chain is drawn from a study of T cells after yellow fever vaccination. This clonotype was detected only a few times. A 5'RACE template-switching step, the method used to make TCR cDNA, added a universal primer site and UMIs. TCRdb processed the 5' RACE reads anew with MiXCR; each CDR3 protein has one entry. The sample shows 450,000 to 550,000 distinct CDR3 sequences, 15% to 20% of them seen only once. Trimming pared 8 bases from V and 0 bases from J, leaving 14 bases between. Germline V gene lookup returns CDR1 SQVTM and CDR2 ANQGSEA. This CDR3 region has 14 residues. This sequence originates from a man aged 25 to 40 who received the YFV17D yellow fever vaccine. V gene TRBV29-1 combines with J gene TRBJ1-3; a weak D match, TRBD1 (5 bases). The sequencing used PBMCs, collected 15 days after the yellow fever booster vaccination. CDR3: CSIRDPSSGNTIYF. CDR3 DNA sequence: TGCAGCATCCGGGACCCTAGCTCTGGAAACACCATATATTTT.